This T cell receptor beta chain was sequenced during a study of cytomegalovirus exposure and HLA in healthy donors. Findings and limits, study-wide: TCR sequences were mostly rare, though some public TCRs occurred in many donors. Later, an analysis found that TCR clusters from the first cohort tended to co-occur in the roughly 120 validation repertoires. Altogether, around 160 TCR beta chains were recorded as cytomegalovirus-associated.

In the case of this clone: Its antigen is undetermined.

The CDR3 sequence is 17 residues long. The V gene's germline CDR1 is SEHNR and CDR2 FQNEAQ (reference sequence). Trimming stripped 1 base from V and 3 bases from J, with 16 bases between. Assay: immunoSEQ multiplex PCR; the TCRdb copy retains only in-frame clones and omits some. The data show 250,000 or so clones, 85% to 90% seen once. The sequenced sample consisted of PBMCs. The chain combines TRBV7-9 with TRBJ2-1; D is ambiguous. The receptor was isolated from a woman under 30 in good health and CMV-seronegative. The CDR3 loop is CASSLDLNSVIYNEQFF. As DNA, the CDR3 is TGTGCCAGCAGCTTAGACCTCAACTCCGTGATCTACAATGAGCAGTTCTTC.